A single sample is the source of the 20 T cell receptor beta chains below, sequenced in a study of blood T cells in healthy people across ages. Combining a sample-barcoded 5' primer with a J-beta primer mix, a second PCR ran for roughly 7 to 12 cycles. TCRdb redid the calling of the 5' RACE reads with MiXCR, one entry per CDR3 protein. The table has hundreds of thousands of distinct CDR3 sequences, around 52% seen once. The sequenced sample was blood. These receptors were collected from an elderly woman in good health.

The rearrangement uses TRBV29-1 and TRBJ2-4; TRBD1 might be the D (6 bases). The CDR3 covers 12 residues. V was clipped by 5 bases and J by 5 bases, with 10 bases between them. CDR1 and CDR2 from the germline V gene are SQVTM and ANQGSEA. CDR3 sequence: CSVTQGQNIQYF. The CDR3, as DNA: TGCAGCGTTACTCAGGGGCAAAACATTCAGTACTTC.

Concerning this clonotype itself: A much larger clonotype is one base distant, so this may be a read error. The V gene is TRBV5-1, the J gene TRBJ2-5, with a weak D call TRBD2 (5 bases). From germline, CDR1 is SGHRS and CDR2 YFSETQ. Trimming stripped 7 bases from V and 7 bases from J, with 23 bases between. This CDR3 region has 15 residues. Here the CDR3 reads CASLDPTSSGGTQYF. For the CDR3, the DNA is TGCGCCAGCCTTGACCCTACCAGCAGCGGAGGGACCCAGTACTTC.

A note on this clonotype: With a much larger clone just one base away, this may be a read error. The chain links TRBV20-1 to TRBJ2-1; D is undetermined. V lost 5 bases to trimming and J lost 13 bases, with 15 bases between them. The CDR3 covers 11 residues. Germline CDR1 is DFQATT and CDR2 is SNEGSKA (reference sequence). As DNA, the CDR3 is TGCAGTGCTGACTTCAGTGAGACCCAGTTCTTC. Its translation is CSADFSETQFF.

This chain joins TRBV6-5 and TRBJ2-1; D is possibly TRBD1 (7 bases). The CDR3 runs to 15 residues. Germline V gives CDR1 MNHEY, CDR2 SVGAGI. Trimming took off 4 bases at V and 3 bases at J, with 13 bases between the two ends. CDR3 nucleotide sequence: TGTGCCAGCAGTTTCGGACAGGAGGGCTACAATGAGCAGTTCTTC. Translation: CASSFGQEGYNEQFF.

This clonotype was recorded at least ten times. The chain couples TRBV7-6 to TRBJ2-7; D uncertain. The germline V gene encodes CDR1 SGHVS and CDR2 FNYEAQ. The CDR3 has 15 amino acids. V lost 1 base and J 3 bases, leaving 13 bases between the germline ends. As DNA, the CDR3 is TGTGCCAGCAGCTTAGTGGCAGCCTCACTCTACGAGCAGTACTTC. This encodes CASSLVAASLYEQYF. Full variable domain (rest looked up from reference TRBV7-6 and TRBJ2-7): GAGVSQSPRYKVTKRGQDVALRCDPISGHVSLYWYRQALGQGPEFLTYFNYEAQQDKSGLPNDRFSAERPEGSISTLTIQRTEQRDSAMYRCASSLVAASLYEQYFGPGTRLTVT.

The J gene is TRBJ2-1, the V gene TRBV7-6; 9 bases agree with TRBD1. The CDR3 runs 16 residues. CDR1 is SGHVS, CDR2 FNYEAQ, per germline. The V gene end was trimmed by 10 bases and the J gene end by 4 bases; junction bases not matched to a gene: 14. For the CDR3, the DNA is TGTGCCACGGGAGGACAGGGGAGGAATTGGTACAATGAGCAGTTCTTC. Its protein product is CATGGQGRNWYNEQFF.

V gene TRBV9 combines with J gene TRBJ2-1; 8 nucleotides match TRBD2. The V and J ends lost 3 bases and 1 base, in that order; junction bases with no gene match: 3. This CDR3 comprises 15 residues. Looked up from germline, CDR1 is SGDLS and CDR2 is YYNGEE. CDR3 loop: CASSGAGASYNEQFF. The CDR3 nucleotides are TGTGCCAGCAGCGGAGCGGGGGCTTCCTACAATGAGCAGTTCTTC. The variable domain in full, with the rest retrieved from reference TRBV9 and TRBJ2-1, is DSGVTQTPKHLITATGQRVTLRCSPRSGDLSVYWYQQSLDQGLQFLIQYYNGEERAKGNILERFSAQQFPDLHSELNLSSLELGDSALYFCASSGAGASYNEQFFGPGTRLTVL.

This clonotype was seen only once. The rearrangement uses TRBV25-1 and TRBJ2-7; a possible D gene is TRBD2 (5 bases). The CDR3 contains 14 residues. V shed 3 bases and J shed 0 bases, with 9 bases lying between them. Germline CDR1 reads MGHDK; CDR2 reads SYGVNS. The CDR3 nucleotides are TGTGCCAGCAGTGATCGGGGTAGCTCCTACGAGCAGTACTTC. This encodes CASSDRGSSYEQYF.

The chain uses TRBV12-3 or TRBV12-4 and TRBJ2-1, with TRBD2 matching 10 bases. The CDR3 is made up of 15 amino acids. V lost 9 bases and J lost 5; bases outside the gene matches: 10. CDR3 loop: CASRKAGGPHNEQFF. The CDR3 DNA reads TGTGCCAGTAGGAAAGCGGGGGGGCCCCACAATGAGCAGTTCTTC.

This clonotype showed up just a few times. Here the CDR3 reads CSVEDPGEQFF. Written as DNA, the CDR3 is TGCAGCGTTGAAGATCCTGGTGAGCAGTTCTTC. The chain combines TRBV29-1 with TRBJ2-1; D call uncertain. The V and J ends lost 0 bases and 9 bases respectively, with 6 bases between them. Germline-derived CDR1 and CDR2 are SQVTM and ANQGSEA. The CDR3 loop spans 11 amino acids.

The CDR3 sequence is CASSSWDPDTQYF. CDR3 nucleotide sequence: TGTGCCAGCAGTAGCTGGGACCCAGATACGCAGTATTTT. The J gene is TRBJ2-3, the V gene TRBV12-3 or TRBV12-4, with D possibly being TRBD1 or TRBD2 (5 bases each). This CDR3 contains 13 residues. The germline V and J ends were trimmed by 5 bases and 4 bases, with 10 bases remaining between them.

V gene TRBV6-5 combines with J gene TRBJ1-6; TRBD1 might be the D (5 bases). This CDR3 region has 14 residues. V lost 6 bases to trimming and J lost 8 bases, with 14 bases between them. Germline V gene sequence: CDR1 MNHEY, CDR2 SVGAGI. The CDR3 region has the DNA TGTGCCAGCAGGGCCAGGGATTTACATTCACCCCTCCACTTT. It yields the protein CASRARDLHSPLHF.

The chain uses TRBV5-6 and TRBJ1-5, with D possibly being TRBD1 (5 bases). Deletions cut 4 bases from V and 7 bases from J, with 18 bases between. CDR1 is SGHDT and CDR2 is YYEEEE in the germline V gene. The CDR3 extends over 15 amino acids. The CDR3 is CASSSWGTGRQPQHF. The CDR3 DNA reads TGTGCCAGCAGCAGTTGGGGAACAGGTCGCCAGCCCCAGCATTTT.

The chain links TRBV20-1 to TRBJ2-2, with D possibly being TRBD1 or TRBD2 (6 bases each). The length of the CDR3 is 16 residues. V shed 5 bases and J shed 3 bases, with 19 bases lying between them. Germline V lookup: CDR1 DFQATT, CDR2 SNEGSKA (reference sequence). The CDR3: CSALQGGGGDTGELFF. The DNA of the CDR3 is TGCAGTGCTCTCCAAGGGGGAGGTGGCGACACCGGGGAGCTGTTTTTT.

The chain links TRBV28 to TRBJ2-5; the D is unclear. The CDR3 contains 12 residues. Between the trimmed V and J ends, which lost 7 bases and 1 base, there was a span of 7 bases. From germline, CDR1 is MDHEN and CDR2 SYDVKM. The CDR3 bases are TGTGCCAGCAAGGCCAGCCAAGAGACCCAGTACTTC. Amino acid sequence: CASKASQETQYF.

This clonotype occurred many times. V is TRBV20-1 and J is TRBJ2-5, with TRBD1 identical over 8 bases. V was pared by 5 bases and J by 7 bases, with 15 bases of the junction left unmatched. Germline loops: CDR1 DFQATT, CDR2 SNEGSKA (reference sequence). CDR3 length: 15 amino acids. CDR3 in DNA: TGCAGTGCTCCTCGGTCCAGGGGGCTGTTTGGGACCCAGTACTTC. It translates to CSAPRSRGLFGTQYF.

This clonotype was found a few times. The chain combines TRBV7-9 with TRBJ2-7; TRBD1 is a possible D gene (5 bases). The V gene's germline CDR1 is SEHNR and CDR2 FQNEAQ (reference sequence). The CDR3 has 13 amino acids. V shed 1 base and J shed 6 bases, with 10 bases lying between them. CDR3 residues: CASSLDQGGEQYF. CDR3 sequence (DNA): TGTGCCAGCAGCTTAGATCAGGGCGGCGAGCAGTACTTC.

With respect to this clonotype: This may arise from a read error, as a much more abundant clone is one base away. This chain joins TRBV3-1 and TRBJ1-2; no definite D call. This CDR3 region has 14 residues. Trimming removed 5 bases from V and 4 bases from J, with 14 bases in between. Germline V gives CDR1 LGHDT, CDR2 YNNKEL (reference sequence). DNA for the CDR3: TGTGCCAGCAGCTCCCCCAGGACGGTCTATGGCTACACCTTC. It translates to CASSSPRTVYGYTF.

This clonotype was seen repeatedly, ten times or more. The J gene is TRBJ2-3, the V gene TRBV5-1, with D hard to call. Germline-derived CDR1 and CDR2 are SGHRS and YFSETQ. Deletions cut 0 bases from V and 8 bases from J, with 19 bases between. This CDR3 has 16 amino acids. CDR3 residues: CASSLASRTRDGTQYF. CDR3 sequence (DNA): TGCGCCAGCAGCTTGGCCTCACGTACCCGCGACGGTACGCAGTATTTT.

The table lists this clonotype with many counts. V usage is TRBV5-5 and J usage is TRBJ1-5; maybe TRBD1 (6 bases). The CDR3 runs 16 residues. The germline V gene encodes CDR1 SGHKS and CDR2 YYEKEE (reference sequence). V lost 0 bases and J 5 bases, leaving 15 bases between the germline ends. The CDR3 reads CASSLGLGRGYQPQHF. Here the CDR3 DNA reads TGTGCCAGCAGCTTGGGACTAGGAAGGGGGTATCAGCCCCAGCATTTT.